Shown below are 18 T cell receptor beta chains from a single sample sequenced in a study of STAT5B mutations in CD4+ large granular lymphocyte leukemia. TCRdb's table, derived via immunoSEQ multiplex PCR, lists solely in-frame clones and lacks some. The data contain over 35,000 clones, roughly 85% of them singletons. Sequencing was carried out using CD4+ T cells from blood buffy coats. These receptors all stem from a human donor in good health.

The chain joins TRBV4-3 to TRBJ2-7; D is undetermined. Germline assignment: CDR1 LGHNA and CDR2 YSLEER. The CDR3 is made up of 13 amino acids. The V end lost 3 bases, the J end lost 2 bases, and 8 bases lay between the germline ends. Here the CDR3 DNA reads TGCGCCAGCAGCCACGACGGACCCTACGAGCAGTACTTC. Amino acid sequence: CASSHDGPYEQYF.

The chain combines TRBV29-1 with TRBJ2-1; D remains unclear. The CDR3 totals 12 residues. Per germline, CDR1 SQVTM and CDR2 ANQGSEA. The V gene lost 3 bases and the J gene lost 6 bases, with 9 bases spanning the gap. The CDR3 here is CSVEVFSNEQFF. CDR3 sequence (DNA): TGCAGCGTTGAGGTTTTTTCCAATGAGCAGTTCTTC.

This clone occurred once. The rearrangement links TRBV5-1 to TRBJ1-1; D is unclear. Trimming took off 6 bases at V and 2 bases at J, with 5 bases between the two ends. Germline V gene sequence: CDR1 SGHRS, CDR2 YFSETQ. This CDR3 comprises 11 residues. The DNA for the CDR3 is TGCGCCAGCATGGGAAACACTGAAGCTTTCTTT. Residues: CASMGNTEAFF.

The chain carries TRBV30 and TRBJ2-1; 8 bases map to TRBD2. Germline V CDR1 and CDR2: GTSNPN, SVGIG (reference sequence). The V gene end was trimmed by 2 bases and the J gene end by 7 bases; junction bases not matched to a gene: 10. There are 15 residues in the CDR3. The CDR3 region has the DNA TGTGCCTGGAGTTTCCTGTCCGGGACTAGAAATGAGCAGTTCTTC. Amino acids: CAWSFLSGTRNEQFF.

This chain uses TRBV2 with TRBJ2-5; tentative D call: TRBD1 (5 bases). V lost 6 bases, J lost 1 base, and 12 bases lay in between. Germline V gene lookup returns CDR1 SNHLY and CDR2 FYNNEI. The length of the CDR3 is 14 residues. The CDR3 loop reads CASRYDSFQETQYF. CDR3 coding DNA: TGTGCCAGCAGATATGACAGTTTCCAAGAGACCCAGTACTTC. The full variable domain, in which reference TRBV2 and TRBJ2-5 provide the parts outside the CDR3, is EPEVTQTPSHQVTQMGQEVILRCVPISNHLYFYWYRQILGQKVEFLVSFYNNEISEKSEIFDDQFSVERPDGSNFTLKIRSTKLEDSAMYFCASRYDSFQETQYFGPGTRLLVL.

This clone was observed a handful of times. V usage is TRBV12-2 and J usage is TRBJ2-2; the table's D call TRBD2 went unverified against the DNA. TRBV12-2 is labeled a pseudogene. The CDR3 has 17 residues. CDR3 amino acids: CASRLGLAGGNTGELFF. The CDR3 DNA reads as TGTGCAAGTCGCTTAGGACTAGCGGGGGGAAACACCGGGGAGCTGTTTTTT.

The chain carries TRBV7-2 and TRBJ2-1; TRBD2 aligns across 7 bases. Germline V gives CDR1 SGHTA, CDR2 FQGNSA. V shed 7 bases, J shed 1 base, and the junction held 4 bases outside the gene matches. There are 14 residues in the CDR3. In DNA, the CDR3 is TGTGCCAGCAACCCGGGACTATCCTACAATGAGCAGTTCTTC. Translated: CASNPGLSYNEQFF.

The J gene is TRBJ2-5, the V gene TRBV2, with 8 bases identical to TRBD1. The CDR3 runs 14 residues. With V trimmed by 3 bases and J by 5 bases, 5 bases remained unmatched. Germline-derived CDR1 and CDR2 are SNHLY and FYNNEI. The CDR3 region is CASSDHRGWETQYF. The CDR3 DNA is TGTGCCAGCAGTGATCACAGGGGGTGGGAGACCCAGTACTTC.

The gene calls are TRBV6-4 and TRBJ2-3, with D unresolved. CDR1 and CDR2 (germline): MRHNA, SNTAGT. The CDR3 is 14 residues long. V was trimmed by 3 bases and J by 0 bases, leaving 7 bases between them. DNA for the CDR3: TGTGCCAGCAGTGAAGGCCTCAGCACAGATACGCAGTATTTT. Residues: CASSEGLSTDTQYF.

This clone was detected once. V is TRBV7-9 and J is TRBJ1-2, with no clear D. Germline CDR1 SEHNR, CDR2 FQNEAQ (reference sequence). The CDR3 is made up of 14 amino acids. The V gene lost 0 bases and the J gene lost 4 bases, with 9 bases spanning the gap. The CDR3 loop is CASSLASPPYGYTF. The CDR3 DNA reads TGTGCCAGCAGCTTAGCGAGCCCCCCCTATGGCTACACCTTC.

The chain joins TRBV5-1 to TRBJ2-1; 7 positions agree with TRBD2. V gave up 4 bases and J gave up 0 bases; unmatched junction bases: 10. This CDR3 is built from 17 residues. Per the germline V gene, CDR1 is SGHRS and CDR2 is YFSETQ. The CDR3 is CASSTFHGGSSYNEQFF. DNA of the CDR3: TGCGCCAGCAGCACCTTTCACGGGGGGAGCTCCTACAATGAGCAGTTCTTC. The full variable domain, its missing parts supplied by reference TRBV5-1 and TRBJ2-1, is KAGVTQTPRYLIKTRGQQVTLSCSPISGHRSVSWYQQTPGQGLQFLFEYFSETQRNKGNFPGRFSGRQFSNSRSEMNVSTLELGDSALYLCASSTFHGGSSYNEQFFGPGTRLTVL.

Only one count was recorded for this clone. The chain employs TRBV5-1 and TRBJ1-2; tentative D call: TRBD1 (5 bases). The V end was cut by 2 bases, the J end by 5 bases, with 16 bases between. Germline V gene lookup returns CDR1 SGHRS and CDR2 YFSETQ. This CDR3 is built from 15 residues. CDR3 nucleotide sequence: TGCGCCAGCAGCTTAGGGACGTCTGCGACTTATGGCTACACCTTC. It yields the protein CASSLGTSATYGYTF.

The chain has TRBV7-9 and TRBJ1-6; D remains ambiguous. V was pared by 2 bases and J by 13 bases, with 15 bases between. The CDR3 spans 14 residues. The germline CDR1 and CDR2 sequences are SEHNR and FQNEAQ (reference sequence). In DNA, the CDR3 is TGTGCCAGCAGCTTACTTACGCAGTTATCCCCCCTCCACTTT. This gives the protein CASSLLTQLSPLHF.

Turning to this clone: A junction end diverges from the germline sequence, so it may reflect a read error. The V call is TRBV2, the J call TRBJ2-7; D is possibly TRBD1 (5 bases). CDR3 length: 14 residues. CDR1 SNHLY and CDR2 FYNNEI come from the germline V gene. CDR3 nucleotides: TGTGCCAGCACTGAACAGGCAGGGACCTACGAGCAGTACTTC. Protein: CASTEQAGTYEQYF.

This sequence joins TRBV28 and TRBJ2-7; 8 bases map to TRBD1. CDR3 length: 15 residues. With 5 bases clipped from V and 2 bases from J, the junction kept 8 bases outside the gene matches. Germline V gene lookup returns CDR1 MDHEN and CDR2 SYDVKM. As DNA, the CDR3 is TGTGCCAGCAGTCCCGGACAGGGAACACCCTACGAGCAGTACTTC. Its translation: CASSPGQGTPYEQYF.

The chain combines TRBV13 with TRBJ2-1; D is possibly TRBD2 (6 bases). V gave up 5 bases and J gave up 4 bases, with 18 bases separating them. The CDR3 is 16 amino acids. The germline V gene has CDR1 PRHDT and CDR2 FYEKMQ (reference sequence). The CDR3 DNA sequence: TGTGCCAGCAGCATCGTAGCTAGCGCCAGATACAATGAGCAGTTCTTC. It encodes CASSIVASARYNEQFF.

V and J are TRBV30 and TRBJ2-3; D may be TRBD1 (8 bases). Germline CDR1 is GTSNPN and CDR2 is SVGIG (reference sequence). Trimming took 1 base from V and 3 from J, leaving 17 bases between them. This CDR3 region has 16 residues. CDR3 protein: CAWSGSGTGQTDTQYF. The DNA for the CDR3 is TGTGCCTGGAGTGGAAGCGGGACAGGCCAAACAGATACGCAGTATTTT. The variable domain in full, with the rest retrieved from reference TRBV30 and TRBJ2-3, is SQTIHQWPATLVQPVGSPLSLECTVEGTSNPNLYWYRQAAGRGLQLLFYSVGIGQISSEVPQNLSASRPQDRQFILSSKKLLLSDSGFYLCAWSGSGTGQTDTQYFGPGTRLTVL.

J is TRBJ2-7 and V is TRBV5-1; D gene unclear. This CDR3 comprises 13 residues. Germline values: CDR1 SGHRS, CDR2 YFSETQ. Trimming took off 8 bases at V and 0 bases at J, with 12 bases between the two ends. The CDR3 DNA follows: TGCGCCAGACGGCCTCCTAGCTCCTACGAGCAGTACTTC. It yields the protein CARRPPSSYEQYF.